The 4 T cell receptor beta chains listed next were all sequenced from one sample in a study of blood T cell repertoires in COVID-19. Measured with immunoSEQ multiplex PCR; TCRdb has only the in-frame clones, and not every one. The sample contains about 260,000 clones, around 88% of which appear only once. The sample taken for sequencing was peripheral blood. These receptors were collected from a man in his thirties or forties with active or convalescent COVID-19.

Written as DNA, the CDR3 is TGTGCTAGGACCCTTGACAGGGGGCTCCCAGATACGCAGTATTTT. Translation: CARTLDRGLPDTQYF. V is TRBV12-5 and J is TRBJ2-3; TRBD1 aligns across 10 bases. J gave up 4 bases and V 9 bases, and 10 bases lay outside the gene matches. Germline assignment: CDR1 LGHNT and CDR2 FRNRAP. CDR3 size: 15 residues.

The J gene is TRBJ1-5, the V gene TRBV6-5, with D unclear. Trimming shortened V by 4 bases and J by 5 bases, and 15 bases separated the two germline ends. CDR1 is MNHEY and CDR2 is SVGAGI in the germline V gene. The CDR3 totals 15 residues. The CDR3 bases are TGTGCCAGCAGTTTGTTGGCGAGGGATGATCAGCCCCAGCATTTT. Amino acids: CASSLLARDDQPQHF.

In this sample, this clone turned up once. The chain links TRBV9 to TRBJ2-1; 9 positions agree with TRBD2. The length of the CDR3 is 19 residues. Germline CDR1 is SGDLS and CDR2 is YYNGEE. V lost 0 bases to trimming and J lost 4 bases; unmatched junction nucleotides: 14. The CDR3 is CASSVVSGGPTALYNEQFF. CDR3 DNA: TGTGCCAGCAGCGTAGTAAGCGGGGGGCCTACCGCTCTTTACAATGAGCAGTTCTTC.

The DNA for the CDR3 is TGTGCCAGTAGTATAGGCGGCAGGGGGCGAACTGAAGCTTTCTTT. It yields the protein CASSIGGRGRTEAFF. V is TRBV19 and J is TRBJ1-1, with 8 bases aligning to TRBD1. The CDR3 loop spans 15 amino acids. Trimming at V came to 1 base and at J to 5 bases, leaving 6 bases not matched to a gene. Germline V gene lookup returns CDR1 LNHDA and CDR2 SQIVND (reference sequence).